Below are 6 T cell receptor beta chains sequenced from a single sample in a study of shared clonotypes between healthy human individuals. Only in-frame clones appear in the TCRdb table, and some are missing; sequencing was by immunoSEQ multiplex PCR. This sample carries about 990,000 clones, about 84% of them seen once, and the ten largest clones take around 0.61%. Sequenced material: memory CD4+ T cells from PBMCs. As for subset: CD45RA-negative fraction. The origin of the receptors is a man between 18 and 29 years old in good health. Some clones in this sample may be carry-over from other donors' samples.

The chain carries TRBV4-2 and TRBJ1-1; 7 bases align to TRBD1. V lost 3 bases to trimming and J lost 1 base; unmatched junction nucleotides: 5. The CDR3 covers 15 residues. Germline lookup yields CDR1 LGHNA and CDR2 YNFKEQ. In DNA, the CDR3 is TGTGCCAGCAGCCAGATGACAGGGCCGAACACTGAAGCTTTCTTT. It yields the protein CASSQMTGPNTEAFF.

The chain employs TRBV28 and TRBJ1-1; a possible D gene is TRBD1 (5 bases). The germline V gene encodes CDR1 MDHEN and CDR2 SYDVKM. Trimming removed 3 bases from V and 11 bases from J, with 28 bases in between. This CDR3 contains 17 residues. The CDR3 bases are TGTGCCAGCAGTTTCCGGCTACTAAGGCGAGGACCAGGGACGGCTTTCTTT. Translated, it gives CASSFRLLRRGPGTAFF.

The chain has TRBV30 and TRBJ1-2; the match to TRBD1 covers 8 bases. The CDR3 totals 12 residues. Trimming cost V 1 base and J 9 bases; bases outside gene matches: 4. Germline V gene data show CDR1 as GTSNPN and CDR2 as SVGIG (reference sequence). The DNA for the CDR3 is TGTGCCTGGAGTGCAGGGGGCGTTAGCTACACCTTC. Encoded protein: CAWSAGGVSYTF.

This clone was seen only a few times. The genes are TRBV5-1 and TRBJ2-5, with D hard to call. The J call may be in error: the DNA end matches TRBJ2-7 better. Per germline, CDR1 SGHRS and CDR2 YFSETQ. This CDR3 contains 12 residues. CDR3 sequence: CASSKTTGEQYF. Here the CDR3 DNA reads TGCGCCAGCAGCAAAACTACGGGCGAGCAGTACTTC.

This clone turned up a few times. The chain combines TRBV6-5 with TRBJ2-7, with D unclear. In germline, CDR1 is MNHEY, CDR2 SVGAGI. The CDR3 has 12 residues. V lost 4 bases to trimming and J lost 5 bases, with 9 bases between them. CDR3 bases: TGTGCCAGCAGTTCCTACAGTGACGAGCAGTACTTC. Translating it yields CASSSYSDEQYF.

V gene TRBV5-1 combines with J gene TRBJ2-5, with 7 bases aligning to TRBD1. The CDR3 is 15 amino acids. Per germline, CDR1 SGHRS and CDR2 YFSETQ. Germline trimming cut 0 bases from V and 11 bases from J; bases unmatched to any gene: 13. The CDR3 loop reads CASSLVEQGPVEQYF. The CDR3 region has the DNA TGCGCCAGCAGCTTGGTGGAACAGGGGCCTGTGGAGCAGTACTTC.